A single sample gave rise to the 16 T cell receptor beta chains below, sequenced in a study of blood T cell repertoires in COVID-19. Assay: immunoSEQ multiplex PCR; the TCRdb copy retains only in-frame clones and omits some. Among about 290,000 clones, 85% to 90% were seen once, and the ten largest hold around 10%. The source material was peripheral blood. The receptors stem from a woman aged 25 to 45 with COVID-19, enrolled during active disease.

This chain joins TRBV19 and TRBJ1-1; D remains unclear. The CDR3 covers 14 residues. The V end was cut by 1 base, the J end by 4 bases, with 10 bases between. Looked up from germline, CDR1 is LNHDA and CDR2 is SQIVND (reference sequence). For the CDR3, the DNA is TGTGCCAGTAGTATAGGGTCTAGTCGCACTGAAGCTTTCTTT. Protein: CASSIGSSRTEAFF.

The table lists this clone with a few counts. The chain joins TRBV7-9 to TRBJ2-1; no definite D call. The germline gives CDR1 SEHNR, CDR2 FQNEAQ (reference sequence). V lost 3 bases to trimming and J lost 4 bases, with 4 bases between them. CDR3 size: 12 residues. The CDR3 DNA reads TGTGCCAGCAGCTTCCAGTACAATGAGCAGTTCTTC. Residues: CASSFQYNEQFF.

The rearrangement links TRBV6-1 to TRBJ1-1; tentative D call: TRBD1 (5 bases). There are 12 residues in the CDR3. Germline-derived CDR1 and CDR2 are MNHNS and SASEGT. Trimming removed 2 bases at V and 8 bases at J, with 9 bases between. CDR3 nucleotides: TGTGCCAGCAGTGAACGGACAAGCGAAGCTTTCTTT. This codes for CASSERTSEAFF.

The chain employs TRBV6-1 and TRBJ1-6; TRBD1 is a possible D gene (6 bases). Looked up from germline, CDR1 is MNHNS and CDR2 is SASEGT. The CDR3 is 16 amino acids. The V end was cut by 4 bases, the J end by 7 bases, with 17 bases between. This chain's CDR3 is CASSGAAGQGNSPLHF. In DNA, the CDR3 is TGTGCCAGCAGTGGGGCAGCCGGGCAGGGGAATTCACCCCTCCACTTT.

V gene TRBV14 combines with J gene TRBJ2-1; D unresolved. Trimming took off 1 base at V and 0 bases at J, with 7 bases between the two ends. Per germline, CDR1 SGHDN and CDR2 FVKESK. This CDR3 contains 15 residues. The CDR3 region has the DNA TGTGCCAGCAGCCAAGTGACTGCCTCCTACAATGAGCAGTTCTTC. It codes for CASSQVTASYNEQFF.

This chain links TRBV7-9 with TRBJ2-3; D may be TRBD1 (6 bases). With 1 base removed from V and 5 bases from J, the gap between germline ends came to 13 bases. The length of the CDR3 is 15 residues. Germline CDR1 reads SEHNR; CDR2 reads FQNEAQ (reference sequence). The CDR3, as DNA: TGTGCCAGCAGCTTAGGACAGGCACAAGGAGATACGCAGTATTTT. Translation: CASSLGQAQGDTQYF.

The J gene is TRBJ1-2, the V gene TRBV5-1; TRBD1 might be the D (5 bases). Germline CDR1 SGHRS, CDR2 YFSETQ. Trimming left V 1 base short and J 0 bases short, with 10 bases between. The CDR3 loop spans 15 amino acids. The CDR3 loop reads CASSLSGLPNYGYTF. CDR3 in DNA: TGCGCCAGCAGCTTGTCAGGGCTACCTAACTATGGCTACACCTTC.

This chain connects TRBV10-3 to TRBJ1-6, with 8 positions matching TRBD1. The CDR3 has 14 amino acids. The V gene's germline CDR1 is ENHRY and CDR2 SYGVKD. The ends lost 6 bases at V and 7 bases at J; junction bases unmatched: 5. CDR3: CAIRTGAKNSPLHF. CDR3 bases: TGTGCCATCAGGACAGGGGCCAAAAATTCACCCCTCCACTTT.

V is TRBV9 and J is TRBJ2-7, with D perhaps TRBD2 (6 bases). Germline CDR1 is SGDLS and CDR2 is YYNGEE. Trimming left V 3 bases short and J 5 bases short, with 15 bases between. The CDR3 is made up of 14 amino acids. CDR3 bases: TGTGCCAGCAGCGGGGGACTGTGGTCCGACGAGCAGTACTTC. Amino acids: CASSGGLWSDEQYF.

V and J are TRBV2 and TRBJ1-1, with 7 bases that match TRBD1. Trimming cost V 8 bases and J 6 bases; bases outside gene matches: 15. Germline V CDR1 and CDR2: SNHLY, FYNNEI. CDR3 length: 15 residues. The chain's CDR3 is CASVAHRGPNAEAFF. Written as DNA, the CDR3 is TGTGCCAGCGTTGCCCACAGGGGCCCTAATGCTGAAGCTTTCTTT.

V is TRBV7-9 and J is TRBJ2-1; TRBD2 aligns across 11 bases. This CDR3 contains 15 residues. Germline assignment: CDR1 SEHNR and CDR2 FQNEAQ (reference sequence). V gave up 1 base and J gave up 9 bases; unmatched junction bases: 5. The CDR3 nucleotides are TGTGCCAGCAGCTTAGTAGCGGGGGGGCCTGGTGAGCAGTTCTTC. This gives the protein CASSLVAGGPGEQFF.

The V and J genes are TRBV7-2 and TRBJ1-6; D may be TRBD1 (5 bases). This CDR3 comprises 16 residues. The V and J ends lost 1 base and 5 bases respectively, with 12 bases between them. Germline V CDR1 and CDR2: SGHTA, FQGNSA. The CDR3 here is CASSLGIRADNSPLHF. In nucleotides, the CDR3 is TGTGCCAGCAGCTTAGGAATCAGGGCAGATAATTCACCCCTCCACTTT.

This rearrangement joins TRBV19 to TRBJ1-1; TRBD1 matches at 8 bases. After removal of 2 bases from V and 5 bases from J, the junction contained 4 bases not matched to a gene. The CDR3 loop spans 14 amino acids. The V gene's germline CDR1 is LNHDA and CDR2 SQIVND (reference sequence). DNA for the CDR3: TGTGCCAGTAGTATAACAGGGGGAAGTACTGAAGCTTTCTTT. Its protein product is CASSITGGSTEAFF.

The gene calls are TRBV10-2 and TRBJ1-2; tentative D call: TRBD1 (5 bases). Germline-derived CDR1 and CDR2 are WSHSY and SAAADI. The V and J ends lost 2 bases and 4 bases respectively, with 14 bases between them. The CDR3 extends over 15 amino acids. Written as DNA, the CDR3 is TGCGCCAGCAGTGAGCTGGCAGGACAAATCTATGGCTACACCTTC. This encodes CASSELAGQIYGYTF.

This chain links TRBV11-2 with TRBJ2-7; 10 positions match TRBD1. CDR1 and CDR2 from the germline V gene are SGHAT and FQNNGV. This CDR3 is 13 amino acids long. V was clipped by 3 bases and J by 6 bases; unmatched bases: 2. CDR3 nucleotides: TGTGCCAGCAGCTTCGGGACAGGGGCCGAGCAGTACTTC. Translation gives CASSFGTGAEQYF.

The DNA of the CDR3 is TGCGCCAGCAGGAGACTAGCGGGGGAACAAGAGACCCAGTACTTC. This codes for CASRRLAGEQETQYF. V usage is TRBV4-1 and J usage is TRBJ2-5; 12 nucleotides match TRBD2. Germline CDR1 is MGHRA and CDR2 is YSYEKL. The V gene end was trimmed by 6 bases and the J gene end by 2 bases; junction bases not matched to a gene: 4. The CDR3 consists of 15 residues.